This T cell receptor (beta chain) appears in the sequencing data of a study of T cell responses to AZD1222 COVID-19 vaccine. Germline trimming cut 4 bases from V and 6 bases from J; bases unmatched to any gene: 9. CDR1 is MNHEY and CDR2 is SVGEGT in the germline V gene. The CDR3 is 16 residues long. TCRdb keeps only in-frame clones here, not all; method: immunoSEQ multiplex PCR. Of roughly 160,000 clones listed, 92% were seen once; the top ten hold around 4.6%. This material consisted of peripheral blood, taken on day 0 of MenACWY control vaccination. The chain has TRBV6-2 or TRBV6-3 and TRBJ2-7; 13 nucleotides agree with TRBD2. The receptor's source is an adult in good health. CDR3 in amino acids: CASSSGLGLAGSEQYF. The CDR3 DNA follows: TGTGCCAGCAGTTCCGGCCTGGGACTAGCGGGATCCGAGCAGTACTTC.